Below are 28 T cell receptor beta chains sequenced from a single sample in a study of tumor-infiltrating lymphocytes in primary liver carcinoma. Bulk tissue was left unsorted, and RNA and DNA were co-extracted from roughly 20-30 mg of it. The template, roughly 510 ng total RNA, yielded TCR beta cDNA made with a constant-region primer. The TCR beta library was amplified through three nested multiplex PCR rounds in a modified ARM-PCR procedure. Researchers ran the first two PCR rounds for approximately 10 cycles each with TRBV1-TRBV30 forward primers and a C-beta reverse primer. TCRdb ran MiXCR on the multiplex PCR reads and lists one entry per CDR3 protein. The data show approximately 37,000 distinct CDR3 sequences, roughly 77% seen once. The sequenced material came from tumor-adjacent normal liver tissue. These receptors originate from a man between 35 and 55 years old with primary liver carcinoma and hepatitis B virus infection.

This clonotype was detected many times. This sequence joins TRBV5-1 and TRBJ2-1; 8 bases fit TRBD2. V lost 2 bases to trimming and J lost 7 bases; unmatched junction nucleotides: 14. The length of the CDR3 is 17 residues. The germline V gene has CDR1 SGHRS and CDR2 YFSETQ. The CDR3 spells CASSLSLLAEGFNEQFF. CDR3 DNA sequence: TGCGCCAGCAGCTTATCCCTACTAGCGGAAGGTTTTAATGAGCAGTTCTTC.

Points on this clonotype: Because the CDR3 is missing its conserved closing phenylalanine or tryptophan, this is likely a read error. This rearrangement joins TRBV4-2 to TRBJ1-1; D unresolved. Germline values: CDR1 LGHNA, CDR2 YNFKEQ. The CDR3 covers 11 residues. The CDR3 sequence: CTSSPGIEAFL. The CDR3 nucleotides read TGTACCAGCAGCCCAGGAATAGAAGCTTTCCTT.

About this clonotype: The junction and the germline gene differ at one end; a read error may be behind it. V gene TRBV11-2 combines with J gene TRBJ1-5; D might be TRBD1 (6 bases). In germline, CDR1 is SGHAT, CDR2 FQNNGV. The CDR3 contains 17 residues. The DNA for the CDR3 is TGTGTCAGCAGGTTAGTAGGGGTAACAGGGAGCAATCAGTCCCAGCATTTT. Translated: CVSRLVGVTGSNQSQHF. The full variable domain, its missing parts supplied by reference TRBV11-2 and TRBJ1-5, is EAGVAQSPRYKIIEKRQSVAFWCNPISGHATLYWYQQILGQGPKLLIQFQNNGVVDDSQLPKDRFSAERLKGVDSTLKIQPAKLEDSAVYLCVSRLVGVTGSNQSQHFGDGTRLSIL.

This clonotype was observed many times. J is TRBJ2-7 and V is TRBV6-5; D is unresolved. V lost 5 bases and J 2 bases, leaving 22 bases between the germline ends. The CDR3 has 17 amino acids. Germline V lookup: CDR1 MNHEY, CDR2 SVGAGI. CDR3 in DNA: TGTGCCAGCAGTCCCAATTCTTCGGCCAAGCCCACCTACGAGCAGTACTTC. It codes for CASSPNSSAKPTYEQYF.

With regard to this clonotype: One junction end does not reproduce the germline sequence, and a read error may be involved. The rearrangement links TRBV2 to TRBJ2-3; D call uncertain. Germline V gene lookup returns CDR1 SNHLY and CDR2 FYNNEI. CDR3 length: 13 residues. The CDR3 region has the DNA TGTGCCTGTGGGGTGCCTGCCCGTGATACGCACTATTTT. Its translation: CACGVPARDTHYF.

The chain is built from TRBV29-1 and TRBJ2-3; TRBD2 agrees at 14 bases. Germline lookup yields CDR1 SQVTM and CDR2 ANQGSEA. Germline trimming cut 6 bases from V and 5 bases from J; bases unmatched to any gene: 7. The CDR3 consists of 15 residues. The CDR3 protein is CSVGTSGSREDTQYF. The CDR3 bases are TGCAGCGTGGGGACTAGCGGGAGCAGGGAAGATACGCAGTATTTT.

The chain joins TRBV6-5 to TRBJ2-7, with 7 bases that match TRBD1. Germline CDR1 reads MNHEY; CDR2 reads SVGAGI. Trimming cost V 7 bases and J 10 bases; bases outside gene matches: 16. The length of the CDR3 is 14 residues. The CDR3 region is CASTYGIGGEGQYF. The CDR3 DNA is TGTGCCAGCACTTATGGGATAGGGGGCGAGGGACAGTACTTC.

This chain connects TRBV6-1 to TRBJ2-1; weak D call: TRBD1 (5 bases). CDR3 length: 14 amino acids. Germline V gene lookup returns CDR1 MNHNS and CDR2 SASEGT. Trimming stripped 9 bases from V and 5 bases from J, with 17 bases between. CDR3 loop: CASSFGHENNEQFF. CDR3 nucleotide sequence: TGTGCCAGTAGTTTCGGACATGAAAACAATGAGCAGTTCTTC.

This chain joins TRBV6-6 and TRBJ2-6; D possibly corresponds to TRBD2 (5 bases). Between the trimmed V and J ends, which lost 5 bases and 4 bases, there was a span of 12 bases. The CDR3 length is 15 residues. The germline V gene has CDR1 MNHNY and CDR2 SVGAGI (reference sequence). The CDR3 sequence: CASSRHEGGANVLTF. The CDR3 bases are TGTGCCAGCAGTCGACATGAGGGCGGGGCCAACGTCCTGACTTTC.

As to this clonotype: Since the CDR3 does not end with the conserved phenylalanine or tryptophan, this likely comes from a read error. The chain employs TRBV29-1 and TRBJ1-5, with D unresolved. Germline V gene sequence: CDR1 SQVTM, CDR2 ANQGSEA. V was pared by 2 bases and J by 9 bases, with 8 bases between. This CDR3 has 11 residues. The CDR3 is CSVERPGPQHI. The DNA for the CDR3 is TGCAGCGTTGAACGTCCGGGGCCCCAGCATATT.

This clonotype came up many times. The chain couples TRBV5-1 to TRBJ2-7, with D tentatively TRBD2 (6 bases). CDR1 is SGHRS, CDR2 YFSETQ, per germline. The CDR3 length is 16 residues. Deletions cut 0 bases from V and 0 bases from J, with 13 bases between. The CDR3, as DNA: TGCGCCAGCAGCTTGGGCGGTAGCGGTTACTCCTACGAGCAGTACTTC. Its protein product is CASSLGGSGYSYEQYF.

This clonotype was picked up a small number of times. The gene calls are TRBV5-6 and TRBJ2-2, with TRBD2 identical over 8 bases. Trimming cost V 2 bases and J 5 bases; bases outside gene matches: 11. The length of the CDR3 is 17 residues. The germline V gene encodes CDR1 SGHDT and CDR2 YYEEEE. Here the CDR3 reads CASSLWGLVKTTGELFF. The CDR3 DNA reads as TGTGCCAGCAGCTTATGGGGACTAGTGAAGACAACCGGGGAGCTGTTTTTT.

The chain recombines TRBV6-1 with TRBJ2-7, with TRBD1 matching 7 bases. Germline CDR1 reads MNHNS; CDR2 reads SASEGT. V was pared by 1 base and J by 3 bases, with 6 bases of the junction left unmatched. The CDR3 runs to 15 residues. CDR3 loop: CASSEGEGAFYEQYF. The CDR3, as DNA: TGTGCCAGCAGTGAAGGAGAGGGGGCTTTCTACGAGCAGTACTTC.

Points on this clonotype: A read error is likely, as this CDR3 ends without the conserved phenylalanine or tryptophan. The chain uses TRBV30 and TRBJ1-1, with no clear D. This CDR3 spans 10 amino acids. Germline-derived CDR1 and CDR2 are GTSNPN and SVGIG (reference sequence). The CDR3 spells CAWSGVEAFL. For the CDR3, the DNA is TGCGCCTGGAGTGGTGTTGAAGCTTTCCTT.

The V and J genes are TRBV5-6 and TRBJ2-7; 12 nucleotides agree with TRBD2. TRBJ2-1 matches the DNA end more closely, so the J call is doubtful. CDR1 SGHDT and CDR2 YYEEEE come from the germline V gene. CDR3 size: 15 residues. The CDR3 nucleotides are TGTGCCAGCATATTCGGACTAGCGGGGTCCTACGAGCAGTTCTTC. This codes for CASIFGLAGSYEQFF.

About this clonotype: Since the CDR3 does not end with the conserved phenylalanine or tryptophan, this likely comes from a read error. V usage is TRBV28 and J usage is TRBJ2-2; D may correspond to TRBD1 or TRBD2 (5 bases each). This CDR3 is 15 amino acids long. From germline, CDR1 is MDHEN and CDR2 SYDVKM. The V gene lost 7 bases and the J gene lost 8 bases, with 20 bases spanning the gap. CDR3 region: CASTIGDPSTGELFY. In nucleotides, the CDR3 is TGTGCCAGCACCATTGGGGACCCTAGCACTGGGGAGCTGTTTTAT.

On this clonotype: A read error may account for a junction end that differs from germline. This chain links TRBV6-1 with TRBJ2-3; D gene uncertain. CDR1 is MNHNS, CDR2 SASEGT, per germline. The CDR3 is 12 amino acids. CDR3 region: CASRPSTDMQYF. DNA of the CDR3: TGTGCCAGCAGGCCTAGTACAGATATGCAGTATTTT.

For this clonotype: This could be a read error, since a much larger clone is one nucleotide away. This chain uses TRBV29-1 with TRBJ2-7; 7 nucleotides agree with TRBD1. Germline V gives CDR1 SQVTM, CDR2 ANQGSEA. This CDR3 has 13 amino acids. The CDR3 nucleotides read TGCGGCGTTCTGACAGGGTACTCCTACGAGCGGTACTTC. Translating gives CGVLTGYSYERYF.

About this clonotype itself: Without the conserved terminal phenylalanine or tryptophan, this CDR3 likely stems from a read error. The rearrangement links TRBV30 to TRBJ2-7, with a tentative D call TRBD2 (6 bases). Germline loops: CDR1 GTSNPN, CDR2 SVGIG (reference sequence). The CDR3 totals 15 residues. The germline V and J ends were trimmed by 3 bases and 6 bases, with 21 bases remaining between them. CDR3 residues: CAWRPLRREASEQYL. The DNA for the CDR3 is TGTGCCTGGAGGCCTCTCCGGAGGGAGGCAAGCGAGCAGTACCTC.

As to this clonotype: A much larger clone differs from this one at a single base, so this may be a read error. The chain couples TRBV11-2 to TRBJ1-1, with 7 bases lining up with TRBD1. Germline loops: CDR1 SGHAT, CDR2 FQNNGV. Trimming at V came to 8 bases and at J to 1 base, leaving 19 bases not matched to a gene. This CDR3 contains 18 residues. The CDR3 loop is CASGRGGTGPWGNTEAFF. The CDR3 coding sequence is TGTGCCAGCGGTCGAGGGGGCACAGGTCCTTGGGGGAACACTGAAGCTTTCTTT. Full variable domain (remainder filled in from reference TRBV11-2 and TRBJ1-1): EAGVAQSPRYKIIEKRQSVAFWCNPISGHATLYWYQQILGQGPKLLIQFQNNGVVDDSQLPKDRFSAERLKGVDSTLKIQPAKLEDSAVYLCASGRGGTGPWGNTEAFFGQGTRLTVV.

Concerning this clonotype: A much larger clone differs from this one at a single base, so this may be a read error. Given the absence of the conserved phenylalanine or tryptophan at the CDR3 end, a read error is likely. The chain employs TRBV20-1 and TRBJ2-1; D uncertain. CDR3 size: 9 residues. Trimming stripped 6 bases from V and 3 bases from J, with 0 bases between. Germline V CDR1 and CDR2: DFQATT, SNEGSKA (reference sequence). The CDR3 region has the DNA TGCAGTGCCTACAATGAGCAGTTCTTG. Translated, it gives CSAYNEQFL.

Only a few counts were recorded for this clonotype. Given the absence of the conserved phenylalanine or tryptophan at the CDR3 end, a read error is likely. The chain couples TRBV5-5 to TRBJ1-1; D gene unclear. Germline V gives CDR1 SGHKS, CDR2 YYEKEE (reference sequence). V lost 6 bases, J lost 5 bases, and 20 bases lay in between. The CDR3 is 15 residues long. The CDR3 here is CASNHEGERYTEAFI. The CDR3 DNA reads TGTGCCAGCAACCATGAGGGTGAGCGGTATACTGAAGCTTTCATT.

The chain joins TRBV25-1 to TRBJ1-1, with 8 bases lining up with TRBD1. Trimming took 7 bases from V and 3 from J; bases not matched to a gene: 7. This CDR3 is 14 amino acids long. CDR1 is MGHDK and CDR2 is SYGVNS in the germline V gene. This CDR3 reads CASNEETGDTEAFF. In nucleotides, the CDR3 is TGTGCCAGCAATGAGGAGACAGGGGACACTGAAGCTTTCTTT.

The gene calls are TRBV7-9 and TRBJ1-1; D is unresolved. This CDR3 spans 14 amino acids. The germline V gene has CDR1 SEHNR and CDR2 FQNEAQ (reference sequence). The germline V and J ends were trimmed by 11 bases and 1 base, with 17 bases remaining between them. The CDR3 reads CAGNPTPGNTEAFF. The CDR3 bases are TGTGCCGGCAACCCTACACCGGGGAACACTGAAGCTTTCTTT.

This clonotype was picked up many times. This chain connects TRBV5-1 to TRBJ2-7, with D maybe TRBD1 (6 bases). The V end was cut by 4 bases, the J end by 6 bases, with 17 bases between. This CDR3 region has 14 residues. Looked up from germline, CDR1 is SGHRS and CDR2 is YFSETQ. CDR3 DNA: TGCGCCAGCAGCAGGGGGACATCTAGGGCCGAGCAGTACTTC. Translation: CASSRGTSRAEQYF.

A note on this clonotype: This CDR3 is missing its conserved last phenylalanine or tryptophan, likely due to a read error. It is unclear where the CDR3 begins or ends on the DNA, so no DNA is shown, and the CDR3 is as TCRdb lists it. This chain uses TRBV6-2 or TRBV6-3 with TRBJ2-7; the DNA was not used to check the table's D call, TRBD2. The CDR3 contains 13 residues when both ends are counted. Germline V lookup: CDR1 MNHEY, CDR2 SVGEGT. CDR3 in amino acids: CVSSLDATYERYL.

This clonotype has a single count. The gene calls are TRBV29-1 and TRBJ1-1, with D possibly being TRBD1 (6 bases). Germline V gives CDR1 SQVTM, CDR2 ANQGSEA. This CDR3 comprises 14 residues. V lost 5 bases and J 2 bases, leaving 15 bases between the germline ends. The CDR3, as DNA: TGCAGCGTTCTTTGGACAGACAGTAACACTGAAGCTTTCTTT. Protein: CSVLWTDSNTEAFF.

On this clonotype: The CDR3 carries no conserved terminal phenylalanine or tryptophan, so it likely arises from a read error. The genes are TRBV4-1 and TRBJ2-5; possible D gene TRBD2, 5 bases. The V end was cut by 4 bases, the J end by 7 bases, with 10 bases between. Germline loops: CDR1 MGHRA, CDR2 YSYEKL. The CDR3 length is 12 residues. The chain's CDR3 is CASSPDRGTQYL. DNA of the CDR3: TGCGCCAGCAGCCCCGACCGGGGGACCCAGTACCTC.